The T cell receptor beta chain described here comes from a study of spatial heterogeneity in lung cancer. Overall study: Beta-chain sequences consistently outnumbered alpha-chain sequences in detection. There were, on average, more than 8.5 raw-read appearances for each unique TCR and UMI combination. Study results and caveats: Relative to follow-up, resection was when ubiquitous expanded tumor TCRs appeared more in blood.

TCRdb re-analysed the 5' RACE reads in MiXCR, keeping a single row per CDR3 protein. The sample has approximately 10,000 distinct CDR3 sequences; 15% to 20% are singletons. This clonotype is classed as medium-sized (0.01 to 0.1%). The antigen is unknown. Time point in this sample: sample taken at primary tumor resection. Unsorted tumor, nontumor lung tissue or cryopreserved PBMC supplied the whole RNA. Samples were obtained from 70 or so donors, all untreated early-stage non-small cell lung cancer patients. CDR3 size: 13 residues. V was shortened by 6 bases and J by 9 bases, with 15 bases between the two germline ends. In germline, CDR1 is SGHTA, CDR2 FQGNSA.

Sequenced material: PBMCs, taken at surgery. The chain couples TRBV7-2 to TRBJ2-1, with D perhaps matching TRBD2 (6 bases). This TCR was sampled from a male donor with early-stage non-small cell lung cancer. The CDR3 sequence is CASRPRDFVEQFF. CDR3 bases: TGTGCCAGCAGGCCCCGGGACTTTGTTGAGCAGTTCTTC. The full variable domain, with the rest looked up from reference TRBV7-2 and TRBJ2-1, is GAGVSQSPSNKVTEKGKDVELRCDPISGHTALYWYRQSLGQGLEFLIYFQGNSAPDKSGLPSDRFSAERTGGSVSTLTIQRTQQEDSAVYLCASRPRDFVEQFFGPGTRLTVL.